A single sample gave rise to the 23 T cell receptor beta chains below, sequenced in a study of T-cell reconstitution after alpha-beta-depleted transplantation in children. Researchers prepared the TCRbeta library using unique molecular identifiers, the study reports. One entry per CDR3 protein, called by TCRdb with MiXCR from the PCR reads. The data contain more than 400,000 distinct CDR3 sequences, about an eighth of them singletons. Source: PBMCs, mostly from graft donor cells, taken 180 days after TCRalphabeta/CD19-depleted stem cell transplant. The receptors were gathered from a female patient younger than 10 who had a stem cell transplant for aplastic anemia, so the T cells may come from the graft donor.

The CDR3, as DNA: TGTGCCAGCACCCTTTTCCAGTCGCTCACAGATACGCAGTATTTT. It translates to CASTLFQSLTDTQYF. The V gene is TRBV28, the J gene TRBJ2-3; D gene uncertain. Germline CDR1 and CDR2: MDHEN and SYDVKM. V lost 7 bases to trimming and J lost 2 bases, with 16 bases between them. The CDR3 length is 15 residues.

This clonotype was found a few times. The rearrangement links TRBV12-3 or TRBV12-4 to TRBJ1-1, with D possibly TRBD1 on 5 matching bases. Trimming left V 3 bases short and J 4 bases short, with 12 bases between. This CDR3 region has 14 residues. CDR3 DNA sequence: TGTGCCAGCAGTTTTACCTCTGGGACCACTGAAGCTTTCTTT. It codes for CASSFTSGTTEAFF.

This clonotype was recorded at least ten times. This chain joins TRBV10-3 and TRBJ2-4; no firm D call. Germline values: CDR1 ENHRY, CDR2 SYGVKD. The CDR3 covers 14 residues. V lost 3 bases and J lost 7, with 13 bases in between. The CDR3, as DNA: TGTGCCATCAGTGATCGGAGTCGAGATAACATTCAGTACTTC. Translating it yields CAISDRSRDNIQYF.

The chain recombines TRBV7-8 with TRBJ2-7; TRBD1 is a possible D gene (5 bases). CDR1 is SGHVS and CDR2 is FQNEAQ in the germline V gene. The CDR3 runs to 15 residues. V shed 4 bases and J shed 4 bases, with 17 bases lying between them. The CDR3 DNA reads TGTGCCAGCAGCTGGCAAGGGGCGCTTACATACGAGCAGTACTTC. This encodes CASSWQGALTYEQYF.

Remarks on this clonotype: A much larger clone is a single base away; this may be a read error. This chain uses TRBV6-2 or TRBV6-3 with TRBJ1-4, with D perhaps TRBD1 (6 bases). V was trimmed by 8 bases and J by 4 bases, leaving 11 bases between them. This CDR3 region has 13 residues. The germline V gene has CDR1 MNHEY and CDR2 SVGEGT. The CDR3: CASGRTVNEKLFF. CDR3 nucleotide sequence: TGTGCCAGCGGTCGGACAGTTAATGAAAAACTGTTTTTT.

In DNA, the CDR3 is TGTGCCAGCAGTTTGCGGACAGGGAGGTCCTACAATGAGCAGTTCTTC. Its translation is CASSLRTGRSYNEQFF. The rearrangement links TRBV28 to TRBJ2-1; 8 bases align to TRBD1. Germline V gene sequence: CDR1 MDHEN, CDR2 SYDVKM. Trimming cost V 3 bases and J 1 base; bases outside gene matches: 5. The CDR3 has 16 residues.

The CDR3 coding sequence is TGTGCCAGTAGTATTTGGGGAAATAGCAATCAGCCCCAGCATTTT. Protein product: CASSIWGNSNQPQHF. V usage is TRBV19 and J usage is TRBJ1-5, with D unclear. The CDR3 extends over 15 amino acids. The germline V gene encodes CDR1 LNHDA and CDR2 SQIVND (reference sequence). The V gene lost 3 bases and the J gene lost 0 bases, with 9 bases spanning the gap. The full variable domain, with the rest looked up from reference TRBV19 and TRBJ1-5, is DGGITQSPKYLFRKEGQNVTLSCEQNLNHDAMYWYRQDPGQGLRLIYYSQIVNDFQKGDIAEGYSVSREKKESFPLTVTSAQKNPTAFYLCASSIWGNSNQPQHFGDGTRLSIL.

This clonotype was found many times. This sequence joins TRBV4-3 and TRBJ1-1, with D unresolved. V was clipped by 0 bases and J by 1 base, with 6 bases between them. Germline V CDR1 and CDR2: LGHNA, YSLEER. The CDR3 consists of 14 residues. CDR3 in amino acids: CASSQDGRNTEAFF. The DNA for the CDR3 is TGCGCCAGCAGCCAAGATGGACGGAACACTGAAGCTTTCTTT.

The chain is built from TRBV7-8 and TRBJ1-5; D is uncertain. Between the trimmed V and J ends, which lost 0 bases and 6 bases, there was a span of 9 bases. The length of the CDR3 is 14 residues. Looked up from germline, CDR1 is SGHVS and CDR2 is FQNEAQ. Here the CDR3 reads CASSLAPGIQPQHF. The CDR3 DNA reads as TGTGCCAGCAGCTTAGCTCCCGGGATTCAGCCCCAGCATTTT.

In this sample, this clonotype turned up many times. This chain links TRBV7-9 with TRBJ1-1; D is perhaps TRBD1 (5 bases). This CDR3 is 14 amino acids long. CDR1 SEHNR and CDR2 FQNEAQ come from the germline V gene (reference sequence). The V end lost 0 bases, the J end lost 4 bases, and 9 bases lay between the germline ends. This CDR3 is CASSLAGEGTEAFF. CDR3 nucleotide sequence: TGTGCCAGCAGCTTAGCGGGGGAGGGCACTGAAGCTTTCTTT.

The sample holds a few counts of this clonotype. This CDR3 is CASSLPSTSLAGNIQYF. The CDR3 DNA reads TGTGCCAGCAGCTTGCCCTCCACTAGCCTAGCGGGAAACATTCAGTACTTC. The J gene is TRBJ2-4, the V gene TRBV7-8; 8 nucleotides align to TRBD2. The CDR3 consists of 17 residues. CDR1 is SGHVS and CDR2 is FQNEAQ in the germline V gene. V shed 3 bases and J 6 bases; nucleotides not matched to a gene: 13. The full variable domain, with the rest looked up from reference TRBV7-8 and TRBJ2-4, is GAGVSQSPRYKVAKRGQDVALRCDPISGHVSLFWYQQALGQGPEFLTYFQNEAQLDKSGLPSDRFFAERPEGSVSTLKIQRTQQEDSAVYLCASSLPSTSLAGNIQYFGAGTRLSVL.

The chain joins TRBV28 to TRBJ2-1, with 8 bases matching TRBD2. V shed 5 bases and J 2 bases; nucleotides not matched to a gene: 11. Germline loops: CDR1 MDHEN, CDR2 SYDVKM. This CDR3 comprises 17 residues. The CDR3 DNA follows: TGTGCCAGCAGTCCCTCGATGGGAGCGGGGGCCTACAATGAGCAGTTCTTC. It specifies CASSPSMGAGAYNEQFF. Full variable domain (rest looked up from reference TRBV28 and TRBJ2-1): DVKVTQSSRYLVKRTGEKVFLECVQDMDHENMFWYRQDPGLGLRLIYFSYDVKMKEKGDIPEGYSVSREKKERFSLILESASTNQTSMYLCASSPSMGAGAYNEQFFGPGTRLTVL.

The chain carries TRBV20-1 and TRBJ2-1, with D possibly TRBD2 on 6 matching bases. Looked up from germline, CDR1 is DFQATT and CDR2 is SNEGSKA (reference sequence). V dropped 6 bases and J dropped 1 base, with 19 bases sitting between them. The CDR3 totals 16 residues. CDR3 sequence reads: CSAPPYVGTSYNEQFF. CDR3 sequence (DNA): TGCAGTGCCCCCCCCTACGTCGGGACTTCCTACAATGAGCAGTTCTTC.

The chain employs TRBV7-6 and TRBJ2-1; possible D gene TRBD2, 6 bases. Germline lookup yields CDR1 SGHVS and CDR2 FNYEAQ. V lost 6 bases, J lost 6 bases, and 24 bases lay in between. The CDR3 is 17 amino acids. In DNA form, the CDR3 reads TGTGCCAGCAGGCCCCTAGGAGGGCTCACCTCAGGCAATGAGCAGTTCTTC. This gives the protein CASRPLGGLTSGNEQFF.

The rearrangement joins TRBV15 to TRBJ1-1, with 8 positions matching TRBD1. J lost 5 bases, V lost 7 bases, and 6 bases had no gene match. Germline assignment: CDR1 LNHNV and CDR2 YYDKDF (reference sequence). CDR3 length: 13 amino acids. The CDR3 DNA reads as TGTGCCACCAAGGGCAGGGGGCTTACTGAAGCTTTCTTT. Protein sequence: CATKGRGLTEAFF.

This clonotype has more than one count but fewer than ten. The chain employs TRBV28 and TRBJ2-1; the D gene is possibly TRBD1 (5 bases). Between the trimmed V and J ends, which lost 6 bases and 9 bases, there was a span of 15 bases. The CDR3 is 13 residues long. Germline V gene data show CDR1 as MDHEN and CDR2 as SYDVKM. CDR3 amino acids: CASSVTLRGEQFF. CDR3 in DNA: TGTGCCAGCAGCGTAACCCTAAGGGGTGAGCAGTTCTTC.

The V call is TRBV7-9, the J call TRBJ1-2; D might be TRBD1 (5 bases). This CDR3 has 14 amino acids. Trimming shortened V by 2 bases and J by 0 bases, and 7 bases separated the two germline ends. Germline-derived CDR1 and CDR2 are SEHNR and FQNEAQ (reference sequence). The chain's CDR3 is CASSLTTANYGYTF. CDR3 DNA sequence: TGTGCCAGCAGCTTAACGACAGCTAACTATGGCTACACCTTC.

Ten or more counts support this clonotype. The rearrangement uses TRBV11-2 and TRBJ2-2; no reliable D call. Germline lookup yields CDR1 SGHAT and CDR2 FQNNGV. This CDR3 has 14 residues. V was shortened by 1 base and J by 7 bases, with 10 bases between the two germline ends. As DNA, the CDR3 is TGTGCCAGCAGCTTAGTCGATTGGGGCGGGGAGCTGTTTTTT. It specifies CASSLVDWGGELFF. Based on the CDR3 plus reference TRBV11-2 and TRBJ2-2, the full variable domain is EAGVAQSPRYKIIEKRQSVAFWCNPISGHATLYWYQQILGQGPKLLIQFQNNGVVDDSQLPKDRFSAERLKGVDSTLKIQPAKLEDSAVYLCASSLVDWGGELFFGEGSRLTVL.

The V and J genes are TRBV5-1 and TRBJ2-2, with a tentative D call TRBD1 (5 bases). This CDR3 contains 13 residues. The V end lost 2 bases, the J end lost 8 bases, and 10 bases lay between the germline ends. CDR1 SGHRS and CDR2 YFSETQ come from the germline V gene. The CDR3 protein is CASSFGRQGELFF. CDR3 bases: TGCGCCAGCAGCTTTGGCCGACAGGGGGAGCTGTTTTTT.

This clonotype was detected a few times. This chain links TRBV6-2 or TRBV6-3 with TRBJ2-1; D unclear. The V end lost 0 bases, the J end lost 2 bases, and 8 bases lay between the germline ends. Germline V lookup: CDR1 MNHEY, CDR2 SVGEGT. This CDR3 comprises 15 residues. The CDR3 bases are TGTGCCAGCAGTTACTCCCCGTCAGCCTACAATGAGCAGTTCTTC. This codes for CASSYSPSAYNEQFF.

This clonotype was counted only a few times. The rearrangement joins TRBV11-3 to TRBJ2-7, with D possibly matching TRBD1 (6 bases). The CDR3 runs to 15 residues. With 0 bases removed from V and 3 bases from J, the gap between germline ends came to 12 bases. The germline V gene has CDR1 SGHNT and CDR2 YENEEA. As DNA, the CDR3 is TGTGCCAGCAGCTTAGATCGAGAGGGGGTCTACGAGCAGTACGTC. As protein: CASSLDREGVYEQYV.

The chain couples TRBV19 to TRBJ2-6; 11 positions match TRBD1. Germline CDR1 and CDR2: LNHDA and SQIVND (reference sequence). The CDR3 sequence is 20 residues long. With 6 bases clipped from V and 4 bases from J, the junction kept 17 bases outside the gene matches. CDR3 region: CASSVYPGQGVMRGANVLTF. The CDR3, as DNA: TGTGCCAGTAGCGTATACCCGGGACAGGGGGTAATGCGAGGGGCCAACGTCCTGACTTTC.

This clonotype was seen a handful of times. The CDR3 sequence: CASSYGASPNNEQFF. DNA for the CDR3: TGTGCCAGCAGTTACGGGGCGTCGCCGAACAATGAGCAGTTCTTC. The rearrangement links TRBV28 to TRBJ2-1; D possibly uses TRBD1 or TRBD2 (5 bases each). Trimming stripped 4 bases from V and 5 bases from J, with 15 bases between. The CDR3 totals 15 residues. Per the germline V gene, CDR1 is MDHEN and CDR2 is SYDVKM.